This T cell receptor (beta chain) appears in the sequencing data of a study of technical replicates of blood from a handful of donors. Clones were read by immunoSEQ multiplex PCR, and TCRdb kept only the in-frame ones, dropping some. The table has 70,000 or so clones, 75% to 95% seen once. The V gene's germline CDR1 is MGHDK and CDR2 SYGVNS. CDR3 length: 15 residues. The clonotype originates from a human donor in good health. Some clones in this sample may be carry-over from other donors' samples. Sample: T cells isolated from PBMCs. V is TRBV25-1 and J is TRBJ2-5; TRBD1 is a possible D gene (6 bases). Judging by the DNA end, TRBJ2-7 fits better; the J call may be wrong. The CDR3 is CADDDRDIPTYEQYF. In DNA form, the CDR3 reads TGTGCCGACGACGACCGGGACATTCCAACCTACGAGCAGTACTTC.